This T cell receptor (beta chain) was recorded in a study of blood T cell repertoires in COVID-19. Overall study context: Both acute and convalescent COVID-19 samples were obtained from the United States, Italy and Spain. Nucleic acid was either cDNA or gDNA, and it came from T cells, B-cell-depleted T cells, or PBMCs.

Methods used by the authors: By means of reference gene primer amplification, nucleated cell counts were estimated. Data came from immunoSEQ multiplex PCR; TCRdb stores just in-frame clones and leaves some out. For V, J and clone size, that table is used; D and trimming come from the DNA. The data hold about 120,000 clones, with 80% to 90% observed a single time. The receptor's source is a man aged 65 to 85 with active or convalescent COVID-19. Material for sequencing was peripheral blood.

CDR3 sequence (DNA): TGCAGTGCTAGAGGGCCGGAGCAGTACTTC. It yields the protein CSARGPEQYF. The rearrangement links TRBV20-1 to TRBJ2-7; no firm D call. The CDR3 runs 10 residues. V lost 1 base and J 7 bases, leaving 5 bases between the germline ends. Germline V lookup: CDR1 DFQATT, CDR2 SNEGSKA (reference sequence).